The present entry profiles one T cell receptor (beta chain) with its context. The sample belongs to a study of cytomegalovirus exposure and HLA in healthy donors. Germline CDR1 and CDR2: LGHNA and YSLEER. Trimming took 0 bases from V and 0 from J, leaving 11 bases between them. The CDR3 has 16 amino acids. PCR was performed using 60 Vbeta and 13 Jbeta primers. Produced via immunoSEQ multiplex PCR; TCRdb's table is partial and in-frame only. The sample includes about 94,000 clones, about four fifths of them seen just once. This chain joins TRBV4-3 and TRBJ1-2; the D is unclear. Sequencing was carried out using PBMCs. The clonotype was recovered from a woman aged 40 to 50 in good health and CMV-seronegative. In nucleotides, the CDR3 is TGCGCCAGCAGCCAAGAAGTCATTCGGGCTAACTATGGCTACACCTTC. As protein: CASSQEVIRANYGYTF.